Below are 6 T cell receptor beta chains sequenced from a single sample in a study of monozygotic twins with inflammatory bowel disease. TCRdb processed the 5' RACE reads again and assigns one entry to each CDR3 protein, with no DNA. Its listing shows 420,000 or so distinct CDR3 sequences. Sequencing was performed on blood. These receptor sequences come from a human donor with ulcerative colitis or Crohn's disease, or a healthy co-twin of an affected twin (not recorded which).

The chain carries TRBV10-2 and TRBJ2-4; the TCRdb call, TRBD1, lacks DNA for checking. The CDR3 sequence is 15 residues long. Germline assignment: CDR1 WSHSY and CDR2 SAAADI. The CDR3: CASSETGIAKNIQYF.

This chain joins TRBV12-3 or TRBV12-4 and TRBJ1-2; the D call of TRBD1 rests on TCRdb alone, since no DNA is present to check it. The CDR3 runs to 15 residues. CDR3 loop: CASSLFPINRDTPAF.

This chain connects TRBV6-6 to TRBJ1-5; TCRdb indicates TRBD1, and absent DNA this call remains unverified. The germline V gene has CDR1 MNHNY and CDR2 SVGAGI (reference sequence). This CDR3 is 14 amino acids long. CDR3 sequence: CASTSPGTNQPQHF.

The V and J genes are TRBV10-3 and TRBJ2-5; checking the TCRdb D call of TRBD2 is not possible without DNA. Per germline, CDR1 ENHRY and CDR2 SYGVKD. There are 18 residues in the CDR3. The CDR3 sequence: CAISPGLAGGPREETQYF.

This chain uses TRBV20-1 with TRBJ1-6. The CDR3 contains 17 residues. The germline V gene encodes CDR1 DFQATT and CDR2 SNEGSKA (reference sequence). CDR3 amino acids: CSAKVIGAGGPNSPLHF.

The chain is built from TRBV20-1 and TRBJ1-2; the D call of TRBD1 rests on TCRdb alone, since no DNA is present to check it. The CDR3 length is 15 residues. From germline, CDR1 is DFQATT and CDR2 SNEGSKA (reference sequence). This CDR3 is CSARSPDRQTYAYTF.